A single sample gave rise to the 14 T cell receptor beta chains below, sequenced in a study of blood T cell repertoires in COVID-19 (dated by TCRdb to about 2020). Library preparation used the immunoSEQ multiplex PCR assay. In its TCRdb copy, this immuneACCESS table keeps in-frame sequences only and misses some clones. Where compared with another copy, unresolved V genes explain less than half of these, and the others have no known cause. Here the sample has tens of thousands of clones; 82% occur a single time. 4.1% of the sample is taken by the ten largest. The material sequenced was peripheral blood. The receptors here all came from a woman aged 60 to 75 with acute or convalescent COVID-19.

This sequence joins TRBV4-2 and TRBJ1-1; D is unclear. This CDR3 has 14 amino acids. V was shortened by 0 bases and J by 5 bases, with 10 bases between the two germline ends. Germline values: CDR1 LGHNA, CDR2 YNFKEQ. CDR3 sequence reads: CASSQDGGFTEAFF. CDR3 in DNA: TGTGCCAGCAGCCAAGATGGCGGATTTACTGAAGCTTTCTTT.

This clone was counted a single time. The rearrangement links TRBV30 to TRBJ2-5; D not resolved. There are 13 residues in the CDR3. CDR1 and CDR2 from the germline V gene are GTSNPN and SVGIG (reference sequence). Trimming removed 0 bases at V and 2 bases at J, with 7 bases between. The CDR3 DNA reads as TGTGCCTGGAGTGTAGGAGTACAAGAGACCCAGTACTTC. Amino acids: CAWSVGVQETQYF.

This chain joins TRBV19 and TRBJ1-2; 8 bases are shared with TRBD1. J gave up 3 bases and V 9 bases, and 12 bases lay outside the gene matches. The CDR3 covers 15 residues. From germline, CDR1 is LNHDA and CDR2 SQIVND (reference sequence). CDR3: CASQRPGGLHYGYTF. Written as DNA, the CDR3 is TGTGCCAGCCAACGACCAGGGGGCCTACACTATGGCTACACCTTC. Supplemented by reference TRBV19 and TRBJ1-2, the full variable domain reads DGGITQSPKYLFRKEGQNVTLSCEQNLNHDAMYWYRQDPGQGLRLIYYSQIVNDFQKGDIAEGYSVSREKKESFPLTVTSAQKNPTAFYLCASQRPGGLHYGYTFGSGTRLTVV.

This chain connects TRBV30 to TRBJ1-2, with TRBD1 identical over 10 bases. V trimming: 8 bases; J trimming: 7 bases; junction bases outside the gene matches: 4. From germline, CDR1 is GTSNPN and CDR2 SVGIG (reference sequence). The CDR3 spans 11 residues. As DNA, the CDR3 is TGTGCCAGGGACAGGGGCGGTGGCTACACCTTC. It codes for CARDRGGGYTF.

The chain employs TRBV9 and TRBJ2-2; a weak D match, TRBD1 (6 bases). The CDR3 covers 15 residues. Trimming took off 0 bases at V and 2 bases at J, with 8 bases between the two ends. Germline CDR1 and CDR2: SGDLS and YYNGEE. In nucleotides, the CDR3 is TGTGCCAGCAGCGTAGAGGGACACAACACCGGGGAGCTGTTTTTT. Translation: CASSVEGHNTGELFF. The variable domain in full, with the rest retrieved from reference TRBV9 and TRBJ2-2, is DSGVTQTPKHLITATGQRVTLRCSPRSGDLSVYWYQQSLDQGLQFLIQYYNGEERAKGNILERFSAQQFPDLHSELNLSSLELGDSALYFCASSVEGHNTGELFFGEGSRLTVL.

CDR3 sequence reads: CASSPPRGGRNTEAFF. CDR3 nucleotide sequence: TGTGCCAGCAGCCCTCCCCGGGGGGGGCGGAACACTGAAGCTTTCTTT. The chain links TRBV9 to TRBJ1-1; perhaps TRBD1 as D (6 bases). The CDR3 is made up of 16 amino acids. The ends were cut back, 4 bases at V and 1 base at J, with 17 bases in the middle. Germline CDR1 SGDLS, CDR2 YYNGEE.

The table lists this clone with a few counts. This chain links TRBV7-3 with TRBJ1-3; 7 bases match TRBD1. The CDR3 covers 18 residues. Germline-derived CDR1 and CDR2 are SGHTA and FQGTGA. The V segment lost 0 bases and the J segment 4 bases; nucleotides outside the gene matches: 12. The CDR3: CASSLTTRDRDLGNTIYF. The CDR3 coding sequence is TGTGCCAGCAGCTTAACGACGAGAGACAGGGATTTAGGAAACACCATATATTTT.

V usage is TRBV6-2 or TRBV6-3 and J usage is TRBJ1-3; 9 positions agree with TRBD1. V was clipped by 4 bases and J by 5 bases; unmatched bases: 6. CDR3 length: 15 amino acids. In germline, CDR1 is MNHEY, CDR2 SVGEGT. CDR3 sequence (DNA): TGTGCCAGCAGTTCGCCGGGACAGGGAAGAAACACCATATATTTT. Residues: CASSSPGQGRNTIYF.

V and J are TRBV19 and TRBJ2-1, with TRBD1 matching 7 bases. J lost 4 bases, V lost 7 bases, and 4 bases had no gene match. The CDR3 sequence is 13 residues long. Germline-derived CDR1 and CDR2 are LNHDA and SQIVND (reference sequence). The DNA of the CDR3 is TGTGCCAGTAAGGCAGGGGGATACAATGAGCAGTTCTTC. It encodes CASKAGGYNEQFF.

The rearrangement joins TRBV9 to TRBJ2-2; D not certain. V dropped 4 bases and J dropped 7 bases, with 8 bases sitting between them. The length of the CDR3 is 12 residues. CDR1 SGDLS and CDR2 YYNGEE come from the germline V gene. The CDR3 protein is CASSTFGGELFF. In nucleotides, the CDR3 is TGTGCCAGCAGCACCTTCGGCGGGGAGCTGTTTTTT.

The chain employs TRBV7-8 and TRBJ1-4; D ambiguous. CDR1 and CDR2 from the germline V gene are SGHVS and FQNEAQ. With 5 bases removed from V and 8 bases from J, the gap between germline ends came to 18 bases. The CDR3 runs 15 residues. DNA of the CDR3: TGTGCCAGCAGCCGCGCTGGTCTCGGGTGGGAAAAACTGTTTTTT. It is translated as CASSRAGLGWEKLFF.

In regard to this clone: The same CDR3 arises from other DNA sequences in this sample as well. This chain joins TRBV7-2 and TRBJ1-5; weak D call: TRBD1 (5 bases). V was pared by 2 bases and J by 4 bases, with 12 bases between. Germline V CDR1 and CDR2: SGHTA, FQGNSA. The CDR3 has 15 residues. CDR3 in amino acids: CASSLRGSGNQPQHF. CDR3 in DNA: TGTGCCAGCAGCTTAAGGGGTAGTGGGAATCAGCCCCAGCATTTT.

The genes are TRBV5-1 and TRBJ1-4, with TRBD1 matching 7 bases. The CDR3 runs to 15 residues. Germline lookup yields CDR1 SGHRS and CDR2 YFSETQ. Trimming at V came to 5 bases and at J to 0 bases, leaving 4 bases not matched to a gene. The CDR3 sequence is CASRLTGTTNEKLFF. The CDR3 nucleotides read TGCGCCAGCAGGCTGACAGGGACAACTAATGAAAAACTGTTTTTT.

V usage is TRBV2 and J usage is TRBJ2-3, with 11 bases fitting TRBD2. CDR1 SNHLY and CDR2 FYNNEI come from the germline V gene. This CDR3 region has 15 residues. Germline trimming cut 6 bases from V and 6 bases from J; bases unmatched to any gene: 8. The CDR3 nucleotides are TGTGCCAGCAGGGCTCTAGCGGGAGGATGGGATACGCAGTATTTT. It yields the protein CASRALAGGWDTQYF. Full variable domain (remainder filled in from reference TRBV2 and TRBJ2-3): EPEVTQTPSHQVTQMGQEVILRCVPISNHLYFYWYRQILGQKVEFLVSFYNNEISEKSEIFDDQFSVERPDGSNFTLKIRSTKLEDSAMYFCASRALAGGWDTQYFGPGTRLTVL.